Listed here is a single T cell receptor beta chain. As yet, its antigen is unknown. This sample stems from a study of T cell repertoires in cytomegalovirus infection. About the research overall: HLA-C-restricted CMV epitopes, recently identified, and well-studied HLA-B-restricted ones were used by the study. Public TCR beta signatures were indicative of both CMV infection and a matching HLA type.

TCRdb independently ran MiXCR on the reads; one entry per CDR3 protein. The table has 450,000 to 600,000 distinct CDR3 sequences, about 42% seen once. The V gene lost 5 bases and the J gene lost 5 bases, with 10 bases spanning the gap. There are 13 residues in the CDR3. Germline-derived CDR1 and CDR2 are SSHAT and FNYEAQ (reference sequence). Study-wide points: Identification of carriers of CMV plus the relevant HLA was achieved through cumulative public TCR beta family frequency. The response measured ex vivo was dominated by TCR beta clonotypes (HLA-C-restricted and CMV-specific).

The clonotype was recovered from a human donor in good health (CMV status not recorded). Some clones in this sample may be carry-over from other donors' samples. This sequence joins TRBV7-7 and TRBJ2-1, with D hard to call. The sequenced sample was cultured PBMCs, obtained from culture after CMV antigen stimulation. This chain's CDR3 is CASSPHPHNEQFF. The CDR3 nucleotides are TGTGCCAGCAGCCCACACCCACACAATGAGCAGTTCTTC.